This record concerns one TCR beta chain sequence. What it recognizes is unknown. The data were taken from a study of T-cell reconstitution after alpha-beta-depleted transplantation in children. Points from the study as a whole: It was reported that alpha-beta T cells came from several hundred expanded graft clones (about two months after transplant). Some patients owed their high day-60 TCRbeta diversity to surviving recipient T cells and thymic progenitors.

During its preparation, the TCRbeta library received unique molecular identifiers. TCRdb re-called the PCR reads with MiXCR, one entry per CDR3 protein. The table records about 500,000 distinct CDR3 sequences, approximately 10% of them present only once. In germline, CDR1 is LGHNA, CDR2 YSLEER. After removal of 0 bases from V and 2 bases from J, the junction contained 11 bases not matched to a gene. The length of the CDR3 is 18 residues. This chain joins TRBV4-3 and TRBJ2-5, with TRBD2 identical over 8 bases. The sequence was obtained from a female patient aged 2-9 years who had a stem cell transplant for aplastic anemia, so the T cells may come from the graft donor. The sequencing here drew on PBMCs, mostly from graft donor cells, taken 180 days after TCRalphabeta/CD19-depleted stem cell transplant. The CDR3, as DNA: TGCGCCAGCAGCCAAGATTTCGGACTAGCACCCAAGCAAGAGACCCAGTACTTC. This translates into CASSQDFGLAPKQETQYF.